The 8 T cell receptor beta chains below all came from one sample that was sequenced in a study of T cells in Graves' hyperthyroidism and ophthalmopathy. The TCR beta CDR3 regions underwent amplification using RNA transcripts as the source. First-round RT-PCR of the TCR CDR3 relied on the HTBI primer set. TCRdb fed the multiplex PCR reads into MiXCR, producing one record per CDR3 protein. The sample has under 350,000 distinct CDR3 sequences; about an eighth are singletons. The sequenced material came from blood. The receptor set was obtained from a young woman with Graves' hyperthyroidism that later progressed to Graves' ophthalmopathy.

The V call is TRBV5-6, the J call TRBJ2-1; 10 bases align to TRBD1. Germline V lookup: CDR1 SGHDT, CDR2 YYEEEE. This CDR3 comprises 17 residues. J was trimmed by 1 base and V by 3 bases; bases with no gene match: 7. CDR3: CASSSFRDRGSYNEQFF. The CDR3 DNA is TGTGCCAGCAGCTCGTTCCGGGACAGGGGTTCCTACAATGAGCAGTTCTTC.

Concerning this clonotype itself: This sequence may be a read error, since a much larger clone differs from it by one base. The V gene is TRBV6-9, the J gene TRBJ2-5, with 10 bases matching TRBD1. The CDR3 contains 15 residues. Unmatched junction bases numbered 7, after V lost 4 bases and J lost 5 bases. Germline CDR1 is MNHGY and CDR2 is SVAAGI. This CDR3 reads CASSSGTGAIETQYF. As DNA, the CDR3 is TGTGCCAGCAGTTCGGGGACAGGGGCAATCGAGACCCAGTACTTC.

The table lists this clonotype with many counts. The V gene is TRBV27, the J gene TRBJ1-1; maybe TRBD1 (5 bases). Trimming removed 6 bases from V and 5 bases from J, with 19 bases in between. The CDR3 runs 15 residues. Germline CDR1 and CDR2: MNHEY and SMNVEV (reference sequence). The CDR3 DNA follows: TGTGCCAGCAGGACGATACACGGGGGGGGGACTGAAGCTTTCTTT. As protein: CASRTIHGGGTEAFF.

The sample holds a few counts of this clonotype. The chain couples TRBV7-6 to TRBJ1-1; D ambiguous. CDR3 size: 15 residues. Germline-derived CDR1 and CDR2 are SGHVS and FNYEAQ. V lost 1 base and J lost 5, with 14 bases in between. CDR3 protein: CASSLGRAGGTEAFF. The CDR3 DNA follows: TGTGCCAGCAGCTTAGGTAGGGCCGGAGGGACTGAAGCTTTCTTT.

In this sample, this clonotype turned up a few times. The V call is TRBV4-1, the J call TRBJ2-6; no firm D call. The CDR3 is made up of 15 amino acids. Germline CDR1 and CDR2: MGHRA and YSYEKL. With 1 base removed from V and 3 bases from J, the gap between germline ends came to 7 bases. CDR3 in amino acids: CASSQGTFGANVLTF. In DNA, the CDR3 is TGCGCCAGCAGCCAAGGGACGTTTGGGGCCAACGTCCTGACTTTC.

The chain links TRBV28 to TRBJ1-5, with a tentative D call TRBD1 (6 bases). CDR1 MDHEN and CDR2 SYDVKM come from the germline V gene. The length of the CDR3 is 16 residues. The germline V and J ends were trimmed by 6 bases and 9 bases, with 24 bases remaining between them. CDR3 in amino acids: CASRLGGGTLSVPQHF. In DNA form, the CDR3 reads TGTGCCAGCAGACTAGGGGGGGGGACTCTGTCTGTGCCCCAGCATTTT.

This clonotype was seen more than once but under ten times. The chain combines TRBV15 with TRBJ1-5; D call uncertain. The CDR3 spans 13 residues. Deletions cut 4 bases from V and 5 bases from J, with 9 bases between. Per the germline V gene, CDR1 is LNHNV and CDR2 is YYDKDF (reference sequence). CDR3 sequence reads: CATSTVLDQPQHF. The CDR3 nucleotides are TGTGCCACCAGCACCGTGCTTGATCAGCCCCAGCATTTT.

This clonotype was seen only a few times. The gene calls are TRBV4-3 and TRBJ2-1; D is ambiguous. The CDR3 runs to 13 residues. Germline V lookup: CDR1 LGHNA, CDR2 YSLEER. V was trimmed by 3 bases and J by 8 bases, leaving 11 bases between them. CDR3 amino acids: CASSQDPRDEQFF. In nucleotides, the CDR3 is TGCGCCAGCAGCCAGGACCCTCGGGATGAGCAGTTCTTC.